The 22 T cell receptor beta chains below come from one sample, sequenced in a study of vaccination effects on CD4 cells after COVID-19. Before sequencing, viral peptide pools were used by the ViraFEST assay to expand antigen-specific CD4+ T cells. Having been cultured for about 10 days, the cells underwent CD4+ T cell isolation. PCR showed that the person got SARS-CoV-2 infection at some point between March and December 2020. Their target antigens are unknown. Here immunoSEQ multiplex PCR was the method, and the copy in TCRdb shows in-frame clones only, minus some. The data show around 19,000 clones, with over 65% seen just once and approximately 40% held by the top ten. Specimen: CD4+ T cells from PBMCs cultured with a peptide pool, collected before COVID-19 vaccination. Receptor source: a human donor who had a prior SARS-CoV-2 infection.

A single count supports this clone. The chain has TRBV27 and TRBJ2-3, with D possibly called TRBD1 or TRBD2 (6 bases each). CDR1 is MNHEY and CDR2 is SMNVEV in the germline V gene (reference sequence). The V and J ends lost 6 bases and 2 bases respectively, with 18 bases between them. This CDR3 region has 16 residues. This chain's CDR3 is CASSRGGSKATDTQYF. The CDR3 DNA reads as TGTGCCAGCAGCCGAGGGGGGTCCAAAGCCACAGATACGCAGTATTTT.

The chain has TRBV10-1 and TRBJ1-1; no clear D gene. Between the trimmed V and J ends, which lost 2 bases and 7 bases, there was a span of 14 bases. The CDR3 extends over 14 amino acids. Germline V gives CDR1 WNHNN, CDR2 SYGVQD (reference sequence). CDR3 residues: CASSEPGVRVEAFF. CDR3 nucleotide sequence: TGCGCCAGCAGTGAGCCGGGTGTAAGGGTTGAAGCTTTCTTT.

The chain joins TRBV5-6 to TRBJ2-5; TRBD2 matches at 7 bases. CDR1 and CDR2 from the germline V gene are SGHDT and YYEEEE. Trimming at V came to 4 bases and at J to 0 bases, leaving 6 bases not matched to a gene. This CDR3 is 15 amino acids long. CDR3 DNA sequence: TGTGCCAGCAGCCTACGGGACTATTACCAAGAGACCCAGTACTTC. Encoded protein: CASSLRDYYQETQYF.

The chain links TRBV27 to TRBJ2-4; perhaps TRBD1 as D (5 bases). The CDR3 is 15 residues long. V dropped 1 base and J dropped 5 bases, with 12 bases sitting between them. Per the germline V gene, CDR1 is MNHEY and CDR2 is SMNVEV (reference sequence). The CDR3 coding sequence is TGTGCCAGCAGTTTATATCAGGGAAGCCAAAACATTCAGTACTTC. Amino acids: CASSLYQGSQNIQYF.

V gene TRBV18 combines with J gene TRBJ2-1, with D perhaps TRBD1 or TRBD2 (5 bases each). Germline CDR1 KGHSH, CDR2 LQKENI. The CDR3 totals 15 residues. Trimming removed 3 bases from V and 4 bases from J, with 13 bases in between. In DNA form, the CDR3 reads TGTGCCAGCTCACCCCGGGGCAGCCGGTACAATGAGCAGTTCTTC. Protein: CASSPRGSRYNEQFF.

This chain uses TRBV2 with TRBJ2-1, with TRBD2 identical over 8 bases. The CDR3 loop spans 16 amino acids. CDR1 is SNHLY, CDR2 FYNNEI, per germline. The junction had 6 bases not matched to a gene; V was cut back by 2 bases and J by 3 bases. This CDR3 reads CASSEPGGTSYNEQFF. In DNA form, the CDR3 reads TGTGCCAGCAGTGAACCCGGCGGGACTAGCTACAATGAGCAGTTCTTC.

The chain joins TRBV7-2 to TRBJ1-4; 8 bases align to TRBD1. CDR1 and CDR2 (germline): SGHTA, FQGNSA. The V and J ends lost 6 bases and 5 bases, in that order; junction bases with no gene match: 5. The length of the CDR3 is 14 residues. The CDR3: CASSNGQGNEKLFF. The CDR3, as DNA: TGTGCCAGCAGTAATGGACAGGGCAATGAAAAACTGTTTTTT.

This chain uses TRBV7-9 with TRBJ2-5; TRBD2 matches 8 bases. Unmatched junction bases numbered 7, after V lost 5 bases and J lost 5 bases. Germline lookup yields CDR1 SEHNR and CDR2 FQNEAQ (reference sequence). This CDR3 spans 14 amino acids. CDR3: CASSPMREVETQYF. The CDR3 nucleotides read TGTGCCAGCAGCCCCATGCGGGAGGTTGAGACCCAGTACTTC.

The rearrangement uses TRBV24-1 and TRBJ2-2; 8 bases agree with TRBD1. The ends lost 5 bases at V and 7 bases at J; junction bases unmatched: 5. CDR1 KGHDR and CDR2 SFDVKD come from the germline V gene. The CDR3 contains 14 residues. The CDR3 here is CATSGRGPSGELFF. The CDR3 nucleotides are TGTGCCACCAGTGGCAGGGGGCCTAGCGGGGAGCTGTTTTTT.

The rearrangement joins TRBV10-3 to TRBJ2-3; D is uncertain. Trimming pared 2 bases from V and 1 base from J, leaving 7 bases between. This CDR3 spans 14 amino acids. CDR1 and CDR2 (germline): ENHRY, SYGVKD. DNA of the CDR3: TGTGCCATCAGTGAGCTTGTGGGCACAGATACGCAGTATTTT. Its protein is CAISELVGTDTQYF.

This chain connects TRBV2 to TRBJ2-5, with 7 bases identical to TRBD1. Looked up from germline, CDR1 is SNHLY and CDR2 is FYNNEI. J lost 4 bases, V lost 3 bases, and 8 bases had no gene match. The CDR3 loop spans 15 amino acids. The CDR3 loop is CASSDAGGIRETQYF. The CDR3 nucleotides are TGTGCCAGCAGTGATGCAGGGGGTATACGAGAGACCCAGTACTTC.

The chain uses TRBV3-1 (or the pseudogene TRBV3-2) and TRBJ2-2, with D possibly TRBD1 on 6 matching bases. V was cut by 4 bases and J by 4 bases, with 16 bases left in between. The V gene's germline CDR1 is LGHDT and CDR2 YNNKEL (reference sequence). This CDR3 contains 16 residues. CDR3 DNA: TGTGCCAGCAGCCCGCTACCGACGACAGGCACCGGGGAGCTGTTTTTT. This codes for CASSPLPTTGTGELFF.

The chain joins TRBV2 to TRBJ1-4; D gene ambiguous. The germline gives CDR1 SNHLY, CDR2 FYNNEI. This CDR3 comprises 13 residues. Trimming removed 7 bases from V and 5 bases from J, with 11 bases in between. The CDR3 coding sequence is TGTGCCAGCAACTATCTGGGAAATGAAAAACTGTTTTTT. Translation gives CASNYLGNEKLFF. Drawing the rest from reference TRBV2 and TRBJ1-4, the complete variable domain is EPEVTQTPSHQVTQMGQEVILRCVPISNHLYFYWYRQILGQKVEFLVSFYNNEISEKSEIFDDQFSVERPDGSNFTLKIRSTKLEDSAMYFCASNYLGNEKLFFGSGTQLSVL.

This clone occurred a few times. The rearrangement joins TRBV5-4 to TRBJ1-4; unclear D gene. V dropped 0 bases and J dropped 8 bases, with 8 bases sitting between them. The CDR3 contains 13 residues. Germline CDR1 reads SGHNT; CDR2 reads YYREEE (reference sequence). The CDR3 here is CASSLEAEEKLFF. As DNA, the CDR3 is TGTGCCAGCAGCTTGGAGGCGGAGGAAAAACTGTTTTTT.

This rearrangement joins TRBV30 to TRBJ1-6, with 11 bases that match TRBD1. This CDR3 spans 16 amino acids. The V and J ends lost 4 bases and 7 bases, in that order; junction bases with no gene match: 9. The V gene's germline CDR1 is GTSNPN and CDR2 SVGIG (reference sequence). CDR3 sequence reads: CAWKVTGTGGNSPLHF. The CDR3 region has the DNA TGTGCCTGGAAGGTAACCGGGACAGGGGGGAATTCACCCCTCCACTTT.

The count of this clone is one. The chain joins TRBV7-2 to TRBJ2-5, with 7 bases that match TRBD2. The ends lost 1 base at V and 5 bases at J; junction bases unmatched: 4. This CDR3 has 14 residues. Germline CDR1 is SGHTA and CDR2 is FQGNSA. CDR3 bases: TGTGCCAGCAGCTTAGAGGCGGGAGATGAGACCCAGTACTTC. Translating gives CASSLEAGDETQYF.

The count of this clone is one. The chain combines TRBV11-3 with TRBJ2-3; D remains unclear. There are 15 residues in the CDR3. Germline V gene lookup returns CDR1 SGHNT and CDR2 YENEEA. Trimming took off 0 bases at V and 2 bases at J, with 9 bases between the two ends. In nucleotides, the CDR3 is TGTGCCAGCAGCTTAGAAGCAGGCTACACAGATACGCAGTATTTT. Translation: CASSLEAGYTDTQYF.

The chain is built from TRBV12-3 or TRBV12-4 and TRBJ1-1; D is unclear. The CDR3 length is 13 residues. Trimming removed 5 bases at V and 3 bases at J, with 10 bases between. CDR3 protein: CASSVDTYTEAFF. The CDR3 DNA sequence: TGTGCCAGCAGTGTAGATACCTACACTGAAGCTTTCTTT.

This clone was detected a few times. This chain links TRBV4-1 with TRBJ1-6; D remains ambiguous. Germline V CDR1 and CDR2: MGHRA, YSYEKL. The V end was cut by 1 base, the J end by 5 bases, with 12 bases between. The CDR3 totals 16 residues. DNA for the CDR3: TGCGCCAGCAGCCAAGTTTTGGACGTTGATAATTCACCCCTCCACTTT. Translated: CASSQVLDVDNSPLHF.

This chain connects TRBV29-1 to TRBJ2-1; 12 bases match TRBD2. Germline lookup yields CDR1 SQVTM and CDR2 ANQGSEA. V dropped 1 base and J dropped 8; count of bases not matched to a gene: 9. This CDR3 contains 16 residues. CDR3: CSVEVRLAGAVDEQFF. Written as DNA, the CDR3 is TGCAGCGTTGAAGTCCGACTAGCGGGAGCCGTCGATGAGCAGTTCTTC.

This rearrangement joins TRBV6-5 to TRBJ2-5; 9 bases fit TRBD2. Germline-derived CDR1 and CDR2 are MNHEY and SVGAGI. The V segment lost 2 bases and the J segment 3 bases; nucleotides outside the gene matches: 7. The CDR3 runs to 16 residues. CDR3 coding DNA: TGTGCCAGCAGTTACGGGGGGACTAGCCGCAAAGAGACCCAGTACTTC. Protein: CASSYGGTSRKETQYF.

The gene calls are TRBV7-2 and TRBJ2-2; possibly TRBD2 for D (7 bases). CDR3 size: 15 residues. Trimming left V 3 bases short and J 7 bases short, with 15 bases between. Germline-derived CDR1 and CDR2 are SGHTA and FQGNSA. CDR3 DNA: TGTGCCAGCAGCTTTCCTCGGGGGGCCGGCGGGGAGCTGTTTTTT. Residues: CASSFPRGAGGELFF. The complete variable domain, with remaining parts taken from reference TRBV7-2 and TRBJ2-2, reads GAGVSQSPSNKVTEKGKDVELRCDPISGHTALYWYRQSLGQGLEFLIYFQGNSAPDKSGLPSDRFSAERTGGSVSTLTIQRTQQEDSAVYLCASSFPRGAGGELFFGEGSRLTVL.